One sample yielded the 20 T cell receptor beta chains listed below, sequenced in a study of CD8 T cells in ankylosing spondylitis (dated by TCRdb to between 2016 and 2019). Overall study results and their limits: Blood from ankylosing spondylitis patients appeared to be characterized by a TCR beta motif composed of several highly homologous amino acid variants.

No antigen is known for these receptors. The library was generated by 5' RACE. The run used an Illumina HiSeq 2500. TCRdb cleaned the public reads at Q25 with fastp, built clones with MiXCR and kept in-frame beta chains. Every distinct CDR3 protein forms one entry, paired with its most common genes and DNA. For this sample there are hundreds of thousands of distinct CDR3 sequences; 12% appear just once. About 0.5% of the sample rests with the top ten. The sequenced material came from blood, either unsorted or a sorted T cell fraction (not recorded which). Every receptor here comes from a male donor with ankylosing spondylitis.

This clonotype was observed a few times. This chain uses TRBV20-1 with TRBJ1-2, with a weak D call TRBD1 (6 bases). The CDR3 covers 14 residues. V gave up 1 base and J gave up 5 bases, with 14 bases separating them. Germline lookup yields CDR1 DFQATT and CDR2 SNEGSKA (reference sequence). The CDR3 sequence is CSARVGGAGYGYTF. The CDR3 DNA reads TGCAGTGCTAGAGTAGGGGGGGCTGGATATGGCTACACCTTC.

The CDR3 DNA is TGTGCCACCAGCATAACTAAACGCCGACAGGGTGAGCAGTTCTTC. As protein: CATSITKRRQGEQFF. The rearrangement links TRBV15 to TRBJ2-1; TRBD1 matches 7 bases. The CDR3 length is 15 residues. In germline, CDR1 is LNHNV, CDR2 YYDKDF (reference sequence). The J segment lost 9 bases and the V segment lost 4 bases, leaving 12 bases of the junction unmatched.

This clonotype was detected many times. CDR3 region: CAIRAGTGWGTEAFF. The CDR3 DNA reads as TGTGCCATCAGGGCCGGGACAGGGTGGGGAACTGAAGCTTTCTTT. This chain uses TRBV10-3 with TRBJ1-1; 9 bases are shared with TRBD1. Germline CDR1 and CDR2: ENHRY and SYGVKD. V gave up 6 bases and J gave up 5 bases; unmatched junction bases: 10. The CDR3 has 15 amino acids.

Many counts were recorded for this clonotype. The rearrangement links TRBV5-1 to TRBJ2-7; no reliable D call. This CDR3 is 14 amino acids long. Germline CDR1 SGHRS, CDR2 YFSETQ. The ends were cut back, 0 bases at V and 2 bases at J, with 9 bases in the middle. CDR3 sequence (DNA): TGCGCCAGCAGCTTGGCCTTCAGAGCCTACGAGCAGTACTTC. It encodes CASSLAFRAYEQYF.

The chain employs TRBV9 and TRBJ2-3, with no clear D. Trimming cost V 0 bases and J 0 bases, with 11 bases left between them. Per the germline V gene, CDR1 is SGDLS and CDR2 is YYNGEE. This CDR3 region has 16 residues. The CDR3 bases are TGTGCCAGCAGCGTAGTGGGCGGCTCTAGCACAGATACGCAGTATTTT. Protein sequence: CASSVVGGSSTDTQYF.

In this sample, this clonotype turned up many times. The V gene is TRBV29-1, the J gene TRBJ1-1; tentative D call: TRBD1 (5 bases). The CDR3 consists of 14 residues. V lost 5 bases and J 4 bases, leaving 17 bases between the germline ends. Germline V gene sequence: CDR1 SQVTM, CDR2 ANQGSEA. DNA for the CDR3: TGCAGCGTTAACGTAGGGGCTAGAACCACTGAAGCTTTCTTT. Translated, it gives CSVNVGARTTEAFF.

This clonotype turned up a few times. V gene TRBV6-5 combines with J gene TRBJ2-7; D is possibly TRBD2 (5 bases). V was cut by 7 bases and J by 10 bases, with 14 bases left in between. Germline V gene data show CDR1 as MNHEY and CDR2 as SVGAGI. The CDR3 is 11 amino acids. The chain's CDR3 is CASTSGGDQYF. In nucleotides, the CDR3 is TGTGCCAGCACCAGTGGAGGAGATCAGTACTTC.

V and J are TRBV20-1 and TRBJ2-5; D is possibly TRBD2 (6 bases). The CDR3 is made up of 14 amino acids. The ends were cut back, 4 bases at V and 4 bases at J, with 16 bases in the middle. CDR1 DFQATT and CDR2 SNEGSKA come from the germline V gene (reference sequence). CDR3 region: CSAKRWEALETQYF. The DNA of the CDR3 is TGCAGTGCTAAGAGGTGGGAGGCCTTAGAGACCCAGTACTTC.

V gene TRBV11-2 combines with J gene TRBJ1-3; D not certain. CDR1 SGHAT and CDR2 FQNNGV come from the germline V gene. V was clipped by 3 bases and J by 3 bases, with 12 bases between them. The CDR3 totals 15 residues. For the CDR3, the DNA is TGTGCCAGCAGCTTGGACGGCGGCAGTGGAAACACCATATATTTT. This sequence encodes CASSLDGGSGNTIYF.

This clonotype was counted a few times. The CDR3 reads CASSLGNPSYNEQFF. CDR3 nucleotides: TGCGCCAGCAGCTTGGGAAATCCCTCCTACAATGAGCAGTTCTTC. V is TRBV5-1 and J is TRBJ2-1; no clear D gene. Germline V gene data show CDR1 as SGHRS and CDR2 as YFSETQ. This CDR3 spans 15 amino acids. V lost 0 bases to trimming and J lost 0 bases, with 7 bases between them.

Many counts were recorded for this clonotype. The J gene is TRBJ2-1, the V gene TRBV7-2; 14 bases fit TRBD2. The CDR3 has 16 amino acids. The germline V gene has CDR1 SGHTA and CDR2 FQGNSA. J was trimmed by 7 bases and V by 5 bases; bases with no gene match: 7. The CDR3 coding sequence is TGTGCCAGCAGCCCGGGACTAGCGGGAGCGATGAATGAGCAGTTCTTC. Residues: CASSPGLAGAMNEQFF.

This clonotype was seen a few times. The CDR3 loop is CSASTETGGSLYGYTF. Here the CDR3 DNA reads TGCAGTGCCTCAACCGAAACAGGGGGCTCACTTTATGGCTACACCTTC. The chain links TRBV20-1 to TRBJ1-2, with 9 bases lining up with TRBD1. There are 16 residues in the CDR3. The V gene's germline CDR1 is DFQATT and CDR2 SNEGSKA (reference sequence). J was trimmed by 5 bases and V by 6 bases; bases with no gene match: 16.

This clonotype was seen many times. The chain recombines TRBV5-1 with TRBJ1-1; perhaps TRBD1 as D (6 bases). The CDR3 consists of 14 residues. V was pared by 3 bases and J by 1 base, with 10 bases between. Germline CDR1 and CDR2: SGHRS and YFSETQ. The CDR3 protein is CASSSAQGNTEAFF. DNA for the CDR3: TGCGCCAGCAGCTCGGCACAGGGGAACACTGAAGCTTTCTTT.

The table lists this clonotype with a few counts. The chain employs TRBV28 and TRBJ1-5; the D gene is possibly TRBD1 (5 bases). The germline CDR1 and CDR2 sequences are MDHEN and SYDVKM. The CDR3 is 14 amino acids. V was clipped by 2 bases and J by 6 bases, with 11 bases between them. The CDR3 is CASSLVRGGQPQHF. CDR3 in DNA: TGTGCCAGCAGTTTAGTGAGGGGAGGTCAGCCCCAGCATTTT.

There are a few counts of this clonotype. CDR3: CSVRMAVGIDEQFF. DNA of the CDR3: TGCAGTGTGAGGATGGCGGTGGGGATTGATGAGCAGTTCTTC. The chain recombines TRBV20-1 with TRBJ2-1; D gene ambiguous. The CDR3 covers 14 residues. With 7 bases removed from V and 8 bases from J, the gap between germline ends came to 21 bases. In germline, CDR1 is DFQATT, CDR2 SNEGSKA (reference sequence).

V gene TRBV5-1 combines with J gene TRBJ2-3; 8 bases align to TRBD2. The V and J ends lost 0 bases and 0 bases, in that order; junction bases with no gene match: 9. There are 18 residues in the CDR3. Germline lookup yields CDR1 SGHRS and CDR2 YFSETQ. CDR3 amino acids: CASSLVPPLAGSTDTQYF. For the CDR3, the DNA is TGCGCCAGCAGCTTGGTCCCTCCTCTAGCGGGCAGCACAGATACGCAGTATTTT.

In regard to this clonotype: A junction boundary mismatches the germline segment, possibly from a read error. The CDR3 DNA sequence: TGTACCAGCAGCTTGCGGGGGCCGGGGAACACTGAAGCTTTCTTT. It codes for CTSSLRGPGNTEAFF. The chain joins TRBV5-6 to TRBJ1-1; D may be TRBD1 (6 bases). CDR1 and CDR2 (germline): SGHDT, YYEEEE. This CDR3 has 15 residues.

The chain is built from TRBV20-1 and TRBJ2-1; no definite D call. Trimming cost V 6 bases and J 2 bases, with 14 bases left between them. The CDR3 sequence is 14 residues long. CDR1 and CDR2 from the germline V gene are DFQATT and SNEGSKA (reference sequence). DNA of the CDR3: TGCAGTGCAAGGGATTCTAAGACCTACAATGAGCAGTTCTTC. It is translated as CSARDSKTYNEQFF.

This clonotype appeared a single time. The CDR3 loop is CASSLLGLGEQYF. In DNA, the CDR3 is TGTGCCAGCAGCTTATTGGGCCTGGGCGAGCAGTACTTC. J is TRBJ2-7 and V is TRBV7-3; no reliable D call. CDR3 length: 13 amino acids. V was trimmed by 2 bases and J by 6 bases, leaving 11 bases between them. The germline gives CDR1 SGHTA, CDR2 FQGTGA. The full variable domain, with the rest looked up from reference TRBV7-3 and TRBJ2-7, is GAGVSQTPSNKVTEKGKYVELRCDPISGHTALYWYRQSLGQGPEFLIYFQGTGAADDSGLPNDRFFAVRPEGSVSTLKIQRTERGDSAVYLCASSLLGLGEQYFGPGTRLTVT.

The CDR3 sequence: CARTGFVYEQYF. The CDR3 DNA reads as TGTGCCCGGACAGGGTTCGTCTACGAGCAGTACTTC. The chain combines TRBV2 with TRBJ2-7; TRBD1 agrees at 8 bases. With V trimmed by 11 bases and J by 3 bases, 6 bases remained unmatched. The germline V gene encodes CDR1 SNHLY and CDR2 FYNNEI. This CDR3 is 12 amino acids long.